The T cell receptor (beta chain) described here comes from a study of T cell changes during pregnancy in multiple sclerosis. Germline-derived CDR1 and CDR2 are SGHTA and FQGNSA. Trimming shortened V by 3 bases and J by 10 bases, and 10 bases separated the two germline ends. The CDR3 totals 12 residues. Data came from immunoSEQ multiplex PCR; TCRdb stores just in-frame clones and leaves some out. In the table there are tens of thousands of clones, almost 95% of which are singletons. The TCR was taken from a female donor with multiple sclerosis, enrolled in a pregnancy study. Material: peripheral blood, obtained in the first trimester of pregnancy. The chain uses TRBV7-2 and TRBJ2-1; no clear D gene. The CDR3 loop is CASSFAASEQFF. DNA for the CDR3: TGTGCCAGCAGCTTTGCGGCTTCCGAGCAGTTCTTC.